The text below deals with one T cell receptor beta chain. Trimming pared 6 bases from V and 0 bases from J, leaving 17 bases between. Per germline, CDR1 MDHEN and CDR2 SYDVKM. The CDR3 sequence is 16 residues long. One Seattle source followed patients from active infection through their disease course. The record originates from a study of blood T cell repertoires in COVID-19. On the study more broadly: COVID-19 samples from acute and convalescent phases originated in the United States, Italy and Spain. T cells, B-cell-depleted T cells, or PBMCs supplied cDNA or gDNA.

Libraries were prepared by immunoSEQ multiplex PCR; TCRdb keeps only in-frame clonotypes and omits some of them. The sample has fewer than 95,000 clones, under 80% seen once; the top ten hold 3.9%. Sequenced sample: peripheral blood. The chain uses TRBV28 and TRBJ2-5, with D possibly being TRBD2 (6 bases). The source is a man between 65 and 85 years old with COVID-19, enrolled during active disease. This chain's CDR3 is CASRGRLILNQETQYF. The DNA of the CDR3 is TGTGCCAGCAGAGGGAGGTTGATCCTAAACCAAGAGACCCAGTACTTC.